This TCR beta chain was sequenced for a study of identical twins. TCRdb used MiXCR to reprocess the 5' RACE reads, holding one entry per CDR3 protein. Of 1.5 million to 2 million distinct CDR3 sequences in the sample, around 33% were seen once. A word on this clonotype: Its antigen is not identified.

This CDR3 contains 13 residues. The V gene's germline CDR1 is DFQATT and CDR2 SNEGSKA (reference sequence). Between the trimmed V and J ends, which lost 0 bases and 5 bases, there was a span of 8 bases. Study-level results: Models underestimated TCR alpha sharing (out-of-frame) in monozygotic twins. Fewer insertions marked abundant cord blood beta clonotypes; young adult naive trended weakly, memory not at all. Sequences that were out-of-frame, alpha and twin-shared displayed an excess of low generation probability. The study based its conclusions on cross-sectional statistical analysis and did not follow the same donors.

The chain joins TRBV20-1 to TRBJ2-1, with no clear D. Material: cord blood. The clonotype originates from a newborn girl in good health. The CDR3 nucleotides read TGCAGTGCTAGAGATCTACATGACAATGAGCAGTTCTTC. Translation gives CSARDLHDNEQFF.